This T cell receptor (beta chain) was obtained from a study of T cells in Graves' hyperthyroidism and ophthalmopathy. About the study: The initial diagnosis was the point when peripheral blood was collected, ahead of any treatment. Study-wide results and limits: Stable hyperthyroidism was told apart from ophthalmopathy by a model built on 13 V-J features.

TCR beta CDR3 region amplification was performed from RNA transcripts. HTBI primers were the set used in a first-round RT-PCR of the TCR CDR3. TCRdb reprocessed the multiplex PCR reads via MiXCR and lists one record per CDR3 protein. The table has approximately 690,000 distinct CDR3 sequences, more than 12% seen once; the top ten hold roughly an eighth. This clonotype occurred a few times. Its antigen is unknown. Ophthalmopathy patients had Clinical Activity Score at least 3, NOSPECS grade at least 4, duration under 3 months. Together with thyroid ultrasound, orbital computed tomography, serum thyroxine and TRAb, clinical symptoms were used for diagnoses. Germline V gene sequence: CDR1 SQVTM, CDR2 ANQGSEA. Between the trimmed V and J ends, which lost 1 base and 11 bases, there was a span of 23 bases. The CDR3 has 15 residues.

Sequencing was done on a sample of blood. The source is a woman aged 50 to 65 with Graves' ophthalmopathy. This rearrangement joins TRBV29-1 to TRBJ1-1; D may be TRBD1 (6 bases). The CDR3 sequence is CSVEVRGRGARDAFF. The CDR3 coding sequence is TGCAGCGTTGAAGTTCGAGGCAGGGGTGCCCGTGATGCTTTCTTT.